This T cell receptor (beta chain) came from a study of shared clonotypes between healthy human individuals. Study-wide results and caveats: Rarefaction exposed incomplete sorted-subset sequencing despite large depth.

Comment on this clone: Its antigen remains unknown.

Assay used: immunoSEQ multiplex PCR; TCRdb lists only in-frame clones, some missing. The sample yields around 2.5 million clones, 93% seen once. Sequenced input: naive CD4+ T cells from PBMCs. The subset is: CD45RA+ positively selected. The TCR sequence derives from a young man in good health. Some clones in this sample may be carry-over from other donors' samples.

The CDR3 region is CASSAGTEGEQYF. Here the CDR3 DNA reads TGTGCCAGCAGCGCCGGGACTGAGGGGGAGCAGTACTTC. The chain joins TRBV9 to TRBJ2-7; D is possibly TRBD2 (6 bases). Between the trimmed V and J ends, which lost 3 bases and 7 bases, there was a span of 14 bases. Germline CDR1 reads SGDLS; CDR2 reads YYNGEE. This CDR3 is built from 13 residues.